The clone carrying this T cell receptor beta chain showed up just a few times. Antigen unknown. CDR3 length: 14 amino acids. Trimming took 7 bases from V and 1 from J, leaving 13 bases between them. The germline gives CDR1 ENHRY, CDR2 SYGVKD. Researchers reported that TCR beta cDNA libraries carried unique molecular identifiers. Each sample of about 0.95 to 11 million input T cells yielded roughly 500,000 cDNA molecules, so each molecule approximated one T cell. TCRdb redid the calling of the PCR reads with MiXCR, one entry per CDR3 protein. The data show roughly 730,000 distinct CDR3 sequences, roughly 30% seen once. This sample is drawn from a study of post-analysis software for immune sequencing data. Whole-study context: The disease courses covered relapsing-remitting, secondary progressive and progressive-relapsing multiple sclerosis. Points from the study as a whole: Among roughly 5 TRBV segments more frequent in patients than controls were TRBV5-6, TRBV5-1 and TRBV20-1. Batch-mates among the samples co-clustered strongly by F measure. Multiple sclerosis was associated with a significant reduction in normalized Chao1 diversity relative to controls.

The sequencing sample was made of blood. The source of this sequence is a girl aged 10 to 17 with multiple sclerosis. The chain recombines TRBV10-3 with TRBJ1-1; D is undetermined. This CDR3 is CAITAALQNTEAFF. The CDR3 nucleotides read TGTGCCATCACGGCCGCGTTGCAGAACACTGAAGCTTTCTTT.